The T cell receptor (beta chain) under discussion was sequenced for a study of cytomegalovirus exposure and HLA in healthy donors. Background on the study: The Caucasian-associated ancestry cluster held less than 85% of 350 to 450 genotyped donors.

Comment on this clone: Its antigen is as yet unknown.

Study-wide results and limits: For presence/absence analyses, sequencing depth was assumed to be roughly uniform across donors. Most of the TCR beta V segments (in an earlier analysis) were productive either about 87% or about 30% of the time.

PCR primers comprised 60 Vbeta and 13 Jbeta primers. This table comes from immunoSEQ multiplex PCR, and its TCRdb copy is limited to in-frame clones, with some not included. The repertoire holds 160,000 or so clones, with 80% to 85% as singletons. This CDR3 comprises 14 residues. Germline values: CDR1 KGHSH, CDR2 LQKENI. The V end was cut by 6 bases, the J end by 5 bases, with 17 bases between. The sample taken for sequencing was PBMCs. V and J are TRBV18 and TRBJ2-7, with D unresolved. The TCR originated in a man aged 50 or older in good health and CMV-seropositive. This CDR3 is CASSPPARVHEQYF. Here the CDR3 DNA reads TGTGCCAGCTCCCCTCCGGCTCGGGTCCACGAGCAGTACTTC.